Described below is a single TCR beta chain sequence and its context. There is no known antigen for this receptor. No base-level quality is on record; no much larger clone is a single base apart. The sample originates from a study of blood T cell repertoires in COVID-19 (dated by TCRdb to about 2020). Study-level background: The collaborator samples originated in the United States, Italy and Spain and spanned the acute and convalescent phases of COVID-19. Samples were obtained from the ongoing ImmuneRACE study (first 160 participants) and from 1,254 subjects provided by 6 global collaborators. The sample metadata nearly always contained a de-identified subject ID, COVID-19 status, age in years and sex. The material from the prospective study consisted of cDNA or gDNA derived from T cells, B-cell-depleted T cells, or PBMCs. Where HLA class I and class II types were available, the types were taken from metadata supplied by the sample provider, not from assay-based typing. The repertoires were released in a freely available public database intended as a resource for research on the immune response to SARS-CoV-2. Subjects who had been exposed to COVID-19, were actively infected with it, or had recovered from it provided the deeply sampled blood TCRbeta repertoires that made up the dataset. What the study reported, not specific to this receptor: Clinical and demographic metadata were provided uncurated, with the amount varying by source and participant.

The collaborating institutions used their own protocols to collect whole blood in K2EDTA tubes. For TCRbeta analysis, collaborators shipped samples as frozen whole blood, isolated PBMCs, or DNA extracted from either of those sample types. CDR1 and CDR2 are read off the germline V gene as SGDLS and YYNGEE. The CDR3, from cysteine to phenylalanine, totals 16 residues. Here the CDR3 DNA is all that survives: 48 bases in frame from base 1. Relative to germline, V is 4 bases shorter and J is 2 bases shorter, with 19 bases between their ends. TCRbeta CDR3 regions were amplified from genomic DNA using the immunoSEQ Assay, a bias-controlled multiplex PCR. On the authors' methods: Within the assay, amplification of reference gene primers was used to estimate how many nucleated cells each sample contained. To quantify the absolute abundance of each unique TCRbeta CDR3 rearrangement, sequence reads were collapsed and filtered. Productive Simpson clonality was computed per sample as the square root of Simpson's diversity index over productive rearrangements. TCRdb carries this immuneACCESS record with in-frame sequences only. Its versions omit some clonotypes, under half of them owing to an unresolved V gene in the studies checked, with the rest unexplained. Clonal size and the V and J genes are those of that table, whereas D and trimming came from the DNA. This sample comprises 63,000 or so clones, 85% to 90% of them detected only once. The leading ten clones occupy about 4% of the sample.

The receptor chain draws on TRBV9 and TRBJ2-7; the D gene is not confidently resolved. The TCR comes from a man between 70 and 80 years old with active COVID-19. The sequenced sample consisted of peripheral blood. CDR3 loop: CASSPRTVASAYEQYF. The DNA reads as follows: TGTGCCAGCAGCCCCCGAACGGTTGCCTCGGCCTACGAGCAGTACTTC.